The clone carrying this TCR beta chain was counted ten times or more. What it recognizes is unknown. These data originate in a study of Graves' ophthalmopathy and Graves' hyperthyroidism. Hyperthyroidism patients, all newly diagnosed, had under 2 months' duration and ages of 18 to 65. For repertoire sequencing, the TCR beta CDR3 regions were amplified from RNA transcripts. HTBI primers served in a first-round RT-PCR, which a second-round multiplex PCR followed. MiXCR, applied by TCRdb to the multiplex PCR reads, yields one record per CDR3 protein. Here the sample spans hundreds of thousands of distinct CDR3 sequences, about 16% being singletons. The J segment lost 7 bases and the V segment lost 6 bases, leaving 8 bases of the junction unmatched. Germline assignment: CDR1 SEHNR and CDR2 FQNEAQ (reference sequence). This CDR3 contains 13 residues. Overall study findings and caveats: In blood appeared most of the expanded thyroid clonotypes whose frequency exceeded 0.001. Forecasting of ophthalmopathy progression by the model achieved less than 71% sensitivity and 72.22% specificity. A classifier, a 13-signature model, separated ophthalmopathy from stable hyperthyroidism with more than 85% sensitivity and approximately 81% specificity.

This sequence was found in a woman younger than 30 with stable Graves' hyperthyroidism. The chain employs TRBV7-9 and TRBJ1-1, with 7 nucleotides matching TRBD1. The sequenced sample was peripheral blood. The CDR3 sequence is CASSLTGVVEAFF. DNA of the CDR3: TGTGCCAGCAGTCTCACAGGGGTGGTTGAAGCTTTCTTT.